This T cell receptor (beta chain) was sequenced in a study of T-cell reconstitution after alpha-beta-depleted transplantation in children. Regarding the study as a whole: Newly produced T cells mostly provided counts and TCRbeta diversity after one year, as hyperexpanded clones declined. Recipient T cells and thymic progenitors that survived were the source of the high TCRbeta diversity seen at day 60 in some patients. Reported findings indicate that, about two months after transplant, alpha-beta T cells came from several hundred expanded clones, which were derived from non-depleted graft cells.

For TCRbeta, the library was prepared with unique molecular identifiers. Each CDR3 protein gets one entry after TCRdb re-called the PCR reads with MiXCR. Of 70,000 or so distinct CDR3 sequences listed, approximately 11% were seen once; the top ten hold approximately 13%. Ten or more counts support this clonotype. Its antigen is not identified. J lost 4 bases, V lost 1 base, and 6 bases had no gene match. The CDR3 sequence is 16 residues long. The germline gives CDR1 SGHTA, CDR2 FQGNSA. The chain couples TRBV7-2 to TRBJ2-3; 9 nucleotides line up with TRBD1. Here the sequenced sample was PBMCs, taken before TCRalphabeta/CD19-depleted stem cell transplant. The TCR comes from a boy aged 5 to 17 with acute myeloid leukemia, due to receive a stem cell transplant. CDR3 in DNA: TGTGCCAGCAGCTTAGAGGGACAGGGCGGTCCAGATACGCAGTATTTT. Amino acid sequence: CASSLEGQGGPDTQYF.